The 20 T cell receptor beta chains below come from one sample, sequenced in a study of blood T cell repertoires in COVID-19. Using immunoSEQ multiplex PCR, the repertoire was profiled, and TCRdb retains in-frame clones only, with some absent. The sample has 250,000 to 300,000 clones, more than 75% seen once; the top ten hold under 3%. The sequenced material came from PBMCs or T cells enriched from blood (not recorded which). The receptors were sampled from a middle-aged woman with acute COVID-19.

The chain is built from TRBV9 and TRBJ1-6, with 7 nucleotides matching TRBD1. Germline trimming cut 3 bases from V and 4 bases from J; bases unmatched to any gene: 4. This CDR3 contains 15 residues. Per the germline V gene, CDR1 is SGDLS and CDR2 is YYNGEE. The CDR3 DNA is TGTGCCAGCAGCGACCGACAGGGATATAATTCACCCCTCCACTTT. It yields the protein CASSDRQGYNSPLHF.

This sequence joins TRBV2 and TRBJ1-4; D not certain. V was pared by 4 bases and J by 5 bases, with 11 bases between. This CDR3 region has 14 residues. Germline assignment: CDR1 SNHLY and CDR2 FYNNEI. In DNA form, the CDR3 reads TGTGCCAGCAGTGCACGGGGAAGCAATGAAAAACTGTTTTTT. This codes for CASSARGSNEKLFF. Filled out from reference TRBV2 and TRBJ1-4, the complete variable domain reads EPEVTQTPSHQVTQMGQEVILRCVPISNHLYFYWYRQILGQKVEFLVSFYNNEISEKSEIFDDQFSVERPDGSNFTLKIRSTKLEDSAMYFCASSARGSNEKLFFGSGTQLSVL.

The CDR3 DNA follows: TGTGCCAGCAGTTTAACAGGATATGGGCGTGGCTACACCTTC. Its protein is CASSLTGYGRGYTF. The chain uses TRBV27 and TRBJ1-2; D is perhaps TRBD1 (5 bases). V gave up 2 bases and J gave up 7 bases, with 14 bases separating them. Per germline, CDR1 MNHEY and CDR2 SMNVEV (reference sequence). The CDR3 loop spans 14 amino acids.

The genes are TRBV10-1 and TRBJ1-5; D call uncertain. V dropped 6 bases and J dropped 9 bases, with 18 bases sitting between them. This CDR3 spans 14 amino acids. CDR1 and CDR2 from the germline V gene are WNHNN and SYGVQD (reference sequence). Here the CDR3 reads CASRGWEDSRPQHF. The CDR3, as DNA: TGCGCCAGCAGGGGTTGGGAGGACTCGCGGCCCCAGCATTTT.

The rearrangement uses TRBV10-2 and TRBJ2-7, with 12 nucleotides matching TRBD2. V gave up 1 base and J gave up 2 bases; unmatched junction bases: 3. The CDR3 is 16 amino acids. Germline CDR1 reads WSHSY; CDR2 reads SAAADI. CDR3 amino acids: CASSEWRTSGAYEQYF. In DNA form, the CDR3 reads TGCGCCAGCAGTGAGTGGAGGACTAGCGGGGCCTACGAGCAGTACTTC.

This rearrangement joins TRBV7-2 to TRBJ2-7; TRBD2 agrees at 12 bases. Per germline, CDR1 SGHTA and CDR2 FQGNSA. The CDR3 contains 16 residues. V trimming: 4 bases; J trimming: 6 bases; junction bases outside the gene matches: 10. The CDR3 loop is CASSWTLAGGPSEQYF. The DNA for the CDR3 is TGTGCCAGCAGCTGGACCCTAGCGGGAGGGCCCTCCGAGCAGTACTTC.

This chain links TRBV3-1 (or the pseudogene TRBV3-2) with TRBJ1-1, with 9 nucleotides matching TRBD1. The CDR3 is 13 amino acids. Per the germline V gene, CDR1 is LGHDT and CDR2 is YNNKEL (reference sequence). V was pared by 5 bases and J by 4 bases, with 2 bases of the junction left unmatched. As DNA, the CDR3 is TGTGCCAGCAGCTTACAGGGGGCCACTGAAGCTTTCTTT. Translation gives CASSLQGATEAFF.

This chain's CDR3 is CASSIRGSPLHF. The CDR3 nucleotides read TGTGCCAGTAGTATTCGGGGTTCACCCCTCCACTTT. This chain joins TRBV19 and TRBJ1-6, with unresolved D. Trimming took off 3 bases at V and 9 bases at J, with 6 bases between the two ends. CDR1 and CDR2 (germline): LNHDA, SQIVND (reference sequence). This CDR3 contains 12 residues.

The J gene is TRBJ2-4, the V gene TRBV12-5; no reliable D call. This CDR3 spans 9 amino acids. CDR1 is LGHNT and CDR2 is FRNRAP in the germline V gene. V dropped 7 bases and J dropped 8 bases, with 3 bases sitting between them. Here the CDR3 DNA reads TGTGCTAGTGCTGACATTCAGTACTTC. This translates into CASADIQYF.

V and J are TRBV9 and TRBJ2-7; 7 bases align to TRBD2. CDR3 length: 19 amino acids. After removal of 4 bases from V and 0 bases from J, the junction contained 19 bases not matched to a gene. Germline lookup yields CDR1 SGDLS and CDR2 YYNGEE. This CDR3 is CASSTSTSAGVPSSYEQYF. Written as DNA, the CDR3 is TGTGCCAGCAGCACCTCGACCTCGGCGGGGGTTCCGAGCTCCTACGAGCAGTACTTC.

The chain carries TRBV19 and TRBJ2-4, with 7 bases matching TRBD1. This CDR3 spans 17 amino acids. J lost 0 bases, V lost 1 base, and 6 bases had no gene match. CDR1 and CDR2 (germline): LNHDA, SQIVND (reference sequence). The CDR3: CASSIVRDSIAKNIQYF. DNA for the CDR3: TGTGCCAGTAGTATAGTCCGGGACAGCATAGCCAAAAACATTCAGTACTTC.

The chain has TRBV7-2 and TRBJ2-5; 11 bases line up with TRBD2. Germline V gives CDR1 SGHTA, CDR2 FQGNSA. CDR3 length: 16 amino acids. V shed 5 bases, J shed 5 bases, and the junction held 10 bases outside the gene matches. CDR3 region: CASSNLSGRARETQYF. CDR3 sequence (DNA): TGTGCCAGCAGCAACCTTAGCGGGAGGGCCCGTGAGACCCAGTACTTC.

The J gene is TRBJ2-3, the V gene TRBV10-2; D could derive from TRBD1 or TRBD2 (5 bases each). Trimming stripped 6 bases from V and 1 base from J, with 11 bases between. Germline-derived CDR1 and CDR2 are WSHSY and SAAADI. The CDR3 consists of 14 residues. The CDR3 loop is CASREDIGTDTQYF. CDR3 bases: TGCGCCAGCAGGGAGGACATTGGCACAGATACGCAGTATTTT.

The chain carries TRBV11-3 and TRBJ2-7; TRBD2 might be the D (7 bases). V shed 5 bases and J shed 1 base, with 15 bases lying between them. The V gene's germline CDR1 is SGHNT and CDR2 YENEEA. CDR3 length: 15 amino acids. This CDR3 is CASSQRDTGSYEQYF. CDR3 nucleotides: TGTGCCAGCAGCCAGCGGGACACCGGTTCCTACGAGCAGTACTTC.

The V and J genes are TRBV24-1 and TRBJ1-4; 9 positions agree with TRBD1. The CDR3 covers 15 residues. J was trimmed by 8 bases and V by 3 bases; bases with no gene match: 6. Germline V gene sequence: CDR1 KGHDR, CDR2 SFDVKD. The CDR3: CATSDPRQGEEKLFF. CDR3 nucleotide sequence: TGTGCCACCAGTGATCCTCGACAGGGGGAGGAAAAACTGTTTTTT.

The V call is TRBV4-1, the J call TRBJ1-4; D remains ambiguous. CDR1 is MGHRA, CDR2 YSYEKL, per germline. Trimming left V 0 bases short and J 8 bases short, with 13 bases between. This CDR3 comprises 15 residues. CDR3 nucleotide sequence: TGCGCCAGCAGCCAAGAGGCCCACCTCGGGGAAAAACTGTTTTTT. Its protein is CASSQEAHLGEKLFF.

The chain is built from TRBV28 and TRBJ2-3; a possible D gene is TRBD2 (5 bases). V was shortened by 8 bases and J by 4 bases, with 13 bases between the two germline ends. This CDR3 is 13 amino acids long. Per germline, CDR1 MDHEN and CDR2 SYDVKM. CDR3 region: CASRRTRADTQYF. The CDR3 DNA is TGTGCCAGCCGTCGGACTCGGGCAGATACGCAGTATTTT.

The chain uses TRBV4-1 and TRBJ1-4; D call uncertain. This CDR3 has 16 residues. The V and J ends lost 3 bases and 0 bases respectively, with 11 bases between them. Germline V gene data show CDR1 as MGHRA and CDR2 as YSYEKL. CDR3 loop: CASSHGISATNEKLFF. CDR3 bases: TGCGCCAGCAGCCACGGGATCTCAGCAACTAATGAAAAACTGTTTTTT.

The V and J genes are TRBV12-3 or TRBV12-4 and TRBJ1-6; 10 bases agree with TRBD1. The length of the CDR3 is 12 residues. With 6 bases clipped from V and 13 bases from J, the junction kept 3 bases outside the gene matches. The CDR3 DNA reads TGTGCCAGCAGGACAGGGGGCCGTCCCCTCCACTTT. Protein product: CASRTGGRPLHF.

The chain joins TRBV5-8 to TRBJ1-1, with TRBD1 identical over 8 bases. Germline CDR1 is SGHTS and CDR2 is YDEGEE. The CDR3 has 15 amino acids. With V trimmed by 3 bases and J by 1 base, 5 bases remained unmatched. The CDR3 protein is CASSWGTGQNTEAFF. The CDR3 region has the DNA TGTGCCAGCAGCTGGGGGACAGGCCAGAACACTGAAGCTTTCTTT.